The 12 T cell receptor beta chains below come from one sample, sequenced in a study of beta chain features in type 1 diabetes. Investigators reverse transcribed all isolated RNA, so they sequenced expressed TCRB transcripts. The table came from immunoSEQ multiplex PCR; TCRdb's copy has only in-frame clones and leaves some out. Of 38,000 or so clones in the sample, around 60% were seen once. Sequenced sample: Tregs from blood. The source of these receptors is a woman younger than 45 in good health.

This clone occurred once. The V call is TRBV29-1, the J call TRBJ2-5; 12 bases agree with TRBD1. Germline trimming cut 3 bases from V and 6 bases from J; bases unmatched to any gene: 8. The CDR3 is 15 residues long. The germline CDR1 and CDR2 sequences are SQVTM and ANQGSEA. The CDR3 region is CSVDGGDRGPKTQYF. The CDR3 DNA reads as TGCAGCGTTGATGGAGGGGACAGGGGGCCAAAGACCCAGTACTTC.

V gene TRBV19 combines with J gene TRBJ2-3, with 9 bases fitting TRBD2. Unmatched junction bases numbered 7, after V lost 6 bases and J lost 0 bases. Germline-derived CDR1 and CDR2 are LNHDA and SQIVND (reference sequence). This CDR3 has 16 amino acids. The CDR3 here is CASSFGLASSTDTQYF. The CDR3 region has the DNA TGTGCCAGTAGCTTTGGACTAGCGTCCAGCACAGATACGCAGTATTTT.

V is TRBV19 and J is TRBJ1-5; 7 bases line up with TRBD1. This CDR3 region has 16 residues. CDR1 and CDR2 (germline): LNHDA, SQIVND (reference sequence). Trimming removed 3 bases from V and 6 bases from J; junction bases left unmatched: 11. The CDR3 nucleotides are TGTGCCAGTAGTATTCTTACAGGGGTTGTGGCTCAGCCCCAGCATTTT. Protein sequence: CASSILTGVVAQPQHF.

The rearrangement links TRBV7-9 to TRBJ2-7, with D perhaps matching TRBD1 (6 bases). CDR1 is SEHNR and CDR2 is FQNEAQ in the germline V gene (reference sequence). Trimming stripped 6 bases from V and 6 bases from J, with 15 bases between. This CDR3 is 13 amino acids long. The CDR3 loop is CASSQGLQLEQYF. CDR3 bases: TGTGCCAGCAGTCAGGGGCTACAACTCGAGCAGTACTTC.

The chain employs TRBV7-2 and TRBJ2-7, with D maybe TRBD1 (6 bases). V lost 3 bases, J lost 1 base, and 13 bases lay in between. Germline CDR1 is SGHTA and CDR2 is FQGNSA. This CDR3 is built from 15 residues. For the CDR3, the DNA is TGTGCCAGCAGCTTCGCAGGGGAAAGGTCCTACGAGCAGTACTTC. It yields the protein CASSFAGERSYEQYF. The variable domain in full, with the rest retrieved from reference TRBV7-2 and TRBJ2-7, is GAGVSQSPSNKVTEKGKDVELRCDPISGHTALYWYRQSLGQGLEFLIYFQGNSAPDKSGLPSDRFSAERTGGSVSTLTIQRTQQEDSAVYLCASSFAGERSYEQYFGPGTRLTVT.

The genes are TRBV29-1 and TRBJ2-7, with TRBD2 as a possible D gene (6 bases). Per the germline V gene, CDR1 is SQVTM and CDR2 is ANQGSEA. The length of the CDR3 is 14 residues. Trimming took 5 bases from V and 0 from J, leaving 14 bases between them. CDR3 amino acids: CSVFRDSSSYEQYF. CDR3 in DNA: TGCAGCGTTTTCCGGGACTCGAGCTCCTACGAGCAGTACTTC.

The chain uses TRBV28 and TRBJ2-1, with unresolved D. Deletions cut 5 bases from V and 1 base from J, with 12 bases between. This CDR3 is built from 15 residues. Germline values: CDR1 MDHEN, CDR2 SYDVKM. CDR3 region: CASSRRYRSYNEQFF. The DNA for the CDR3 is TGTGCCAGCAGTCGCAGGTATAGGTCCTACAATGAGCAGTTCTTC.

V gene TRBV7-2 combines with J gene TRBJ2-5; 9 positions agree with TRBD1. Germline V gene sequence: CDR1 SGHTA, CDR2 FQGNSA. This CDR3 has 14 residues. The ends lost 3 bases at V and 5 bases at J; junction bases unmatched: 4. CDR3 region: CASSFSGTGETQYF. CDR3 nucleotides: TGTGCCAGCAGCTTTTCCGGGACAGGGGAGACCCAGTACTTC.

The chain uses TRBV10-3 and TRBJ2-1, with 8 bases lining up with TRBD1. Germline V gene sequence: CDR1 ENHRY, CDR2 SYGVKD. The CDR3 is 13 residues long. J lost 8 bases, V lost 6 bases, and 6 bases had no gene match. The CDR3 is CAIRRTGPDEQFF. CDR3 nucleotide sequence: TGTGCCATCAGGAGGACAGGGCCGGATGAGCAGTTCTTC.

This clone was seen a handful of times. This chain links TRBV7-3 with TRBJ2-1, with 9 bases identical to TRBD1. Germline V gene lookup returns CDR1 SGHTA and CDR2 FQGTGA. The ends lost 6 bases at V and 7 bases at J; junction bases unmatched: 7. The CDR3 has 14 amino acids. CDR3 loop: CASSMDRGLNEQFF. The CDR3 region has the DNA TGTGCCAGCAGTATGGACAGGGGATTGAATGAGCAGTTCTTC.

This chain links TRBV7-9 with TRBJ2-3; 7 bases fit TRBD1. V lost 5 bases to trimming and J lost 2 bases; unmatched junction nucleotides: 10. The CDR3 loop spans 16 amino acids. The germline gives CDR1 SEHNR, CDR2 FQNEAQ (reference sequence). CDR3 in amino acids: CASSLNRDSSTDTQYF. The CDR3 region has the DNA TGTGCCAGCAGCCTAAACCGGGACAGTTCCACAGATACGCAGTATTTT.

This sequence joins TRBV28 and TRBJ1-2; no definite D call. V shed 7 bases and J shed 3 bases, with 6 bases lying between them. This CDR3 contains 11 residues. Per germline, CDR1 MDHEN and CDR2 SYDVKM. The CDR3 loop is CASISDYGYTF. The CDR3 nucleotides are TGTGCCAGCATCTCGGACTATGGCTACACCTTC.